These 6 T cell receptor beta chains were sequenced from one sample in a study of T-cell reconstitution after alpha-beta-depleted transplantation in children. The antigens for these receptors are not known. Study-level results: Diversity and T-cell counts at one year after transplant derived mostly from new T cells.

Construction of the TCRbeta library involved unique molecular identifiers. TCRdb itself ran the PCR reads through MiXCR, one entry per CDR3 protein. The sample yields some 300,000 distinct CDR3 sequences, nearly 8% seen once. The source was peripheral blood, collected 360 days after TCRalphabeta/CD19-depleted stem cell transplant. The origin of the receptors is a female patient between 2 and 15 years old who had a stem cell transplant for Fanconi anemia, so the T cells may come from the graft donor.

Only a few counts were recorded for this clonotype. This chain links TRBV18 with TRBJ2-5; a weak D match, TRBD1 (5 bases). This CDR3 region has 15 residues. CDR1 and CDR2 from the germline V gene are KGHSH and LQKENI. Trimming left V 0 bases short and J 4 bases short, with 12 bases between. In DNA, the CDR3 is TGTGCCAGCTCACCACCTCCAGGGCTAATAGAGACCCAGTACTTC. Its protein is CASSPPPGLIETQYF.

The CDR3 spells CSVEGTAYEQYF. CDR3 coding DNA: TGCAGCGTTGAAGGGACGGCCTACGAGCAGTACTTC. The chain links TRBV29-1 to TRBJ2-7; D remains unclear. Trimming removed 1 base at V and 2 bases at J, with 6 bases between. The CDR3 length is 12 residues. Per the germline V gene, CDR1 is SQVTM and CDR2 is ANQGSEA.

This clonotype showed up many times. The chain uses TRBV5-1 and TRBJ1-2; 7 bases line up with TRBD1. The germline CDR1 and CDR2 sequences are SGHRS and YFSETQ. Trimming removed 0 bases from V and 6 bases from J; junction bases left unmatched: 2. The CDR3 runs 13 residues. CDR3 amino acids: CASSLEGAHGYTF. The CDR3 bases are TGCGCCAGCAGCTTGGAGGGGGCGCATGGCTACACCTTC.

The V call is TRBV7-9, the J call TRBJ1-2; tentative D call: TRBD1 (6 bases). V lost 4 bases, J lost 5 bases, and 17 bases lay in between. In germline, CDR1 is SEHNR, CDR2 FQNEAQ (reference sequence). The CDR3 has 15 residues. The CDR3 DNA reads TGTGCCAGCAGCTCAGCTACAGGGTTGGGGTATGGCTACACCTTC. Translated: CASSSATGLGYGYTF.

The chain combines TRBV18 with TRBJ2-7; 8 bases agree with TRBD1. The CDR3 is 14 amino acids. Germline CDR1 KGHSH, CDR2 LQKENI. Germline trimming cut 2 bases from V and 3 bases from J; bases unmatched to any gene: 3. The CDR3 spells CASSPIQGGYEQYF. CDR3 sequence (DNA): TGTGCCAGCTCACCAATACAGGGGGGCTACGAGCAGTACTTC.

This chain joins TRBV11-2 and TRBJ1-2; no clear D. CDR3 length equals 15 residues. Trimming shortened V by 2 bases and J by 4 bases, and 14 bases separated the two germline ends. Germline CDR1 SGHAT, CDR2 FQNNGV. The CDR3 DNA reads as TGTGCCAGCAGCTTATATGGAGGGTTCGGCTATGGCTACACCTTC. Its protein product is CASSLYGGFGYGYTF.